The clone carrying this TCR beta chain was counted once. Antigen unknown. The protocol was immunoSEQ multiplex PCR, while the TCRdb copy is restricted to in-frame clones and leaves out a portion. Among 83,000 or so clones listed, around 80% were seen once. This sample was included in a study of OX40 agonist ivuxolimab in advanced cancers. Study at large: Having had anti-PD-1, anti-PD-L1 or anti-CTLA-4 therapy before was allowed, and over 35% had some. Points from the study as a whole: Partial responders at 0.1-3.0 mg/kg showed near-lowest clonal expansion.

Blood draws occurred at baseline, cycle 4 day 1, and cycle 7 day 1. The V end was cut by 2 bases, the J end by 5 bases, with 9 bases between. The CDR3 spans 12 residues. Looked up from germline, CDR1 is GTSNPN and CDR2 is SVGIG (reference sequence). The receptor comes from an adult with an advanced solid tumor such as melanoma, head and neck, liver or kidney cancer. The chain has TRBV30 and TRBJ1-1; no definite D call. The sequenced sample was CD4+ or CD8+ T cells sorted from blood, obtained in a trial of the OX40 agonist ivuxolimab. For the CDR3, the DNA is TGTGCCTGGAGTCCCATTCATACTGAAGCTTTCTTT. Its translation is CAWSPIHTEAFF.